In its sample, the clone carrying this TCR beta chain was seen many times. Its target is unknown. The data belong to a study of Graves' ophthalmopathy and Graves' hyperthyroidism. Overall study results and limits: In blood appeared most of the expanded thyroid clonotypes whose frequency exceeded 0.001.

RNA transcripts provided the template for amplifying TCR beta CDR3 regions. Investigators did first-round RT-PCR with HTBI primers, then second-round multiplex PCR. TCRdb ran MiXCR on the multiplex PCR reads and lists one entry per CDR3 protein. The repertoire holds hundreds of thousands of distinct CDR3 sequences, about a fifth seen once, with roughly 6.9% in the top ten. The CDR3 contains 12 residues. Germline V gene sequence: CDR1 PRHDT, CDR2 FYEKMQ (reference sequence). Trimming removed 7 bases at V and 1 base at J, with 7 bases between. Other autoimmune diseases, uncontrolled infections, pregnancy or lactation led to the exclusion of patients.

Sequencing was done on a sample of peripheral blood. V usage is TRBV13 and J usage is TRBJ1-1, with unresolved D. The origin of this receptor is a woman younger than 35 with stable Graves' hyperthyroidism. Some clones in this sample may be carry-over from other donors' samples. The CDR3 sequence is CASNKRNTEAFF. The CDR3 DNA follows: TGTGCCAGCAATAAGAGGAACACTGAAGCTTTCTTT.